This T cell receptor beta chain was sequenced for a study of cytomegalovirus exposure and HLA in healthy donors. Across the study: T cells numbering around 180 million yielded some 100 million unique TCR beta sequences in an earlier analysis. Study-wide findings and caveats: With DRB1 most and HLA-C fewest, TCR association rates differed between HLA loci in a later analysis.

Trimming cost V 0 bases and J 1 base, with 12 bases left between them. The CDR3 is made up of 16 amino acids. Germline assignment: CDR1 SGHTA and CDR2 FQGNSA. The PCR made use of 60 Vbeta and 13 Jbeta primers. Sequencing used immunoSEQ multiplex PCR; TCRdb keeps in-frame clones, though not all of them. The sample has fewer than 200,000 clones; 9.5% are singletons. This clone came up a few times. The antigen is not known. The origin of this receptor is a woman aged 30 to 39 in good health and CMV-seropositive. This chain connects TRBV7-2 to TRBJ1-2; D may be TRBD1 (6 bases). Source material: PBMCs. The CDR3 DNA reads TGTGCCAGCAGCTTAGCTGTACAGGGAAATAACTATGGCTACACCTTC. Translation: CASSLAVQGNNYGYTF.